One and the same sample provided the 27 T cell receptor beta chains below, sequenced in a study of beta chain features in type 1 diabetes. Whole-study findings and limits: The study found moderately but significantly shorter TCRB CDR3s in all four CD4+ subsets of Type 1 diabetes patients.

The antigens these receptors bind are not known. Sequenced material consisted of expressed TCRB transcripts (all of the isolated RNA was reverse transcribed). The data were produced by immunoSEQ multiplex PCR, yet TCRdb's version contains in-frame clones alone and is incomplete. The sample has about 180,000 clones, approximately 8.1% seen once. Source material: central memory CD4+ T cells from blood. These receptor sequences come from a man aged 18 to 29 with type 1 diabetes.

This clone appeared a few times. The chain is built from TRBV7-2 and TRBJ1-3, with D maybe TRBD1 (5 bases). CDR3 size: 17 residues. Deletions cut 3 bases from V and 1 base from J, with 16 bases between. From germline, CDR1 is SGHTA and CDR2 FQGNSA. The CDR3 protein is CASSFSGSAGSGNTIYF. In DNA, the CDR3 is TGTGCCAGCAGCTTCTCAGGGTCCGCGGGATCTGGAAACACCATATATTTT.

This clone was recorded a few times. The chain links TRBV2 to TRBJ2-2, with 14 bases lining up with TRBD2. The CDR3 length is 15 residues. The ends lost 10 bases at V and 5 bases at J; junction bases unmatched: 6. In germline, CDR1 is SNHLY, CDR2 FYNNEI. CDR3 coding DNA: TGTGCCACCGGGACTAGCGGGAGTGGTACCGGGGAGCTGTTTTTT. Translated: CATGTSGSGTGELFF.

This rearrangement joins TRBV9 to TRBJ2-1, with 14 bases lining up with TRBD2. J was trimmed by 0 bases and V by 4 bases; bases with no gene match: 3. CDR1 is SGDLS and CDR2 is YYNGEE in the germline V gene. This CDR3 has 17 amino acids. CDR3 sequence reads: CASSPGTSGGSYNEQFF. CDR3 sequence (DNA): TGTGCCAGCAGCCCCGGGACTAGCGGGGGCTCCTACAATGAGCAGTTCTTC.

This chain joins TRBV28 and TRBJ2-1, with 11 nucleotides matching TRBD2. The germline CDR1 and CDR2 sequences are MDHEN and SYDVKM. Germline trimming cut 4 bases from V and 5 bases from J; bases unmatched to any gene: 7. This CDR3 comprises 16 residues. This chain's CDR3 is CASSSPGTSGDNEQFF. The CDR3 bases are TGTGCCAGCAGTTCCCCCGGGACTAGCGGTGACAATGAGCAGTTCTTC.

This sequence joins TRBV7-2 and TRBJ1-2, with TRBD1 as a possible D gene (5 bases). Trimming took off 4 bases at V and 2 bases at J, with 8 bases between the two ends. The germline V gene has CDR1 SGHTA and CDR2 FQGNSA. The CDR3 is made up of 13 amino acids. The CDR3 here is CASSSTENYGYTF. In nucleotides, the CDR3 is TGTGCCAGCAGCTCGACAGAGAACTATGGCTACACCTTC.

This clone was counted at least ten times. The chain has TRBV9 and TRBJ1-6; 10 nucleotides line up with TRBD1. Germline loops: CDR1 SGDLS, CDR2 YYNGEE. The CDR3 consists of 14 residues. V gave up 6 bases and J gave up 10 bases; unmatched junction bases: 7. The CDR3 nucleotides are TGTGCCAGCACCCCGGGACAGGGGCGATCACCCCTCCACTTT. Translation: CASTPGQGRSPLHF.

The sample holds a few counts of this clone. The chain employs TRBV7-9 and TRBJ2-5, with 7 bases fitting TRBD2. With V trimmed by 2 bases and J by 1 base, 4 bases remained unmatched. This CDR3 region has 15 residues. Germline V gene lookup returns CDR1 SEHNR and CDR2 FQNEAQ (reference sequence). The CDR3 region is CASSLSAGVQETQYF. DNA of the CDR3: TGTGCCAGCAGCTTATCGGCGGGGGTCCAAGAGACCCAGTACTTC.

This clone was seen more than once but under ten times. This sequence joins TRBV27 and TRBJ2-2; a weak D match, TRBD2 (6 bases). CDR1 MNHEY and CDR2 SMNVEV come from the germline V gene (reference sequence). The CDR3 spans 16 residues. V lost 6 bases and J 8 bases, leaving 22 bases between the germline ends. The CDR3 DNA is TGTGCCAGCAGCCGTACGCCGGGAGTCAAAGGAGGGGAGCTGTTTTTT. Residues: CASSRTPGVKGGELFF.

This clone turned up a few times. V and J are TRBV10-3 and TRBJ2-7, with a possible D match to TRBD2 (5 bases). Trimming removed 4 bases from V and 7 bases from J, with 11 bases in between. Germline V gives CDR1 ENHRY, CDR2 SYGVKD. This CDR3 is built from 12 residues. CDR3 region: CAISGLAGEQYF. CDR3 sequence (DNA): TGTGCCATCAGTGGGCTAGCTGGGGAGCAGTACTTC.

A few counts support this clone. The chain is built from TRBV28 and TRBJ2-1; D might be TRBD1 (5 bases). Per the germline V gene, CDR1 is MDHEN and CDR2 is SYDVKM. This CDR3 has 14 residues. Trimming stripped 1 base from V and 1 base from J, with 5 bases between. In nucleotides, the CDR3 is TGTGCCAGCAGTTTATCAGGGTCCTACAATGAGCAGTTCTTC. Its protein is CASSLSGSYNEQFF. The full variable domain, in which reference TRBV28 and TRBJ2-1 provide the parts outside the CDR3, is DVKVTQSSRYLVKRTGEKVFLECVQDMDHENMFWYRQDPGLGLRLIYFSYDVKMKEKGDIPEGYSVSREKKERFSLILESASTNQTSMYLCASSLSGSYNEQFFGPGTRLTVL.

This clone was found a few times. This chain joins TRBV7-7 and TRBJ2-1, with 11 bases fitting TRBD2. J gave up 9 bases and V 2 bases, and 3 bases lay outside the gene matches. This CDR3 is 14 amino acids long. Germline V lookup: CDR1 SSHAT, CDR2 FNYEAQ (reference sequence). The CDR3 DNA sequence: TGTGCCAGCAGCTTATCTAGCGGGAGGACTGAGCAGTTCTTC. It encodes CASSLSSGRTEQFF.

This chain links TRBV30 with TRBJ2-1; weak D call: TRBD1 (5 bases). The CDR3 is 13 amino acids. CDR1 is GTSNPN and CDR2 is SVGIG in the germline V gene (reference sequence). The V end was cut by 0 bases, the J end by 5 bases, with 8 bases between. The CDR3 here is CAWSVRRDNEQFF. The CDR3 DNA is TGTGCCTGGAGTGTCCGCAGGGACAATGAGCAGTTCTTC.

This clone was seen only once. This rearrangement joins TRBV28 to TRBJ2-1; 15 nucleotides align to TRBD2. This CDR3 has 19 amino acids. CDR1 and CDR2 from the germline V gene are MDHEN and SYDVKM. Unmatched junction bases numbered 12, after V lost 6 bases and J lost 3 bases. CDR3 sequence reads: CASSWGGLAGGGRYNEQFF. CDR3 coding DNA: TGTGCCAGCAGCTGGGGCGGACTAGCGGGAGGGGGACGCTACAATGAGCAGTTCTTC.

In its sample, this clone was seen a few times. This chain links TRBV9 with TRBJ1-3, with 7 bases identical to TRBD1. The CDR3 consists of 14 residues. Germline values: CDR1 SGDLS, CDR2 YYNGEE. Losses at the gene ends were 4 bases for V and 4 bases for J; bases not matched to a gene: 5. CDR3 coding DNA: TGTGCCAGCAGCTCGGACAGGTGGGGAAACACCATATATTTT. This encodes CASSSDRWGNTIYF. Full variable domain (rest looked up from reference TRBV9 and TRBJ1-3): DSGVTQTPKHLITATGQRVTLRCSPRSGDLSVYWYQQSLDQGLQFLIQYYNGEERAKGNILERFSAQQFPDLHSELNLSSLELGDSALYFCASSSDRWGNTIYFGEGSWLTVV.

In this sample, this clone turned up a few times. This chain joins TRBV28 and TRBJ2-7; D perhaps matches TRBD1 (6 bases). Between the trimmed V and J ends, which lost 7 bases and 7 bases, there was a span of 17 bases. The CDR3 runs to 13 residues. From germline, CDR1 is MDHEN and CDR2 SYDVKM. The CDR3 here is CASKVAGQGEQYF. CDR3 DNA: TGTGCCAGCAAGGTGGCAGGCCAGGGGGAGCAGTACTTC.

This chain uses TRBV27 with TRBJ1-1, with D perhaps TRBD1 (6 bases). CDR1 and CDR2 from the germline V gene are MNHEY and SMNVEV (reference sequence). Trimming shortened V by 3 bases and J by 3 bases, and 20 bases separated the two germline ends. The CDR3 contains 17 residues. The CDR3 DNA follows: TGTGCCAGCAGTTTCGCATGGGGGGGGGCTGGGGACACTGAAGCTTTCTTT. It yields the protein CASSFAWGGAGDTEAFF.

This clone occurred a few times. This chain links TRBV7-2 with TRBJ2-2; 12 nucleotides line up with TRBD2. After removal of 5 bases from V and 4 bases from J, the junction contained 5 bases not matched to a gene. Germline CDR1 and CDR2: SGHTA and FQGNSA. CDR3 length: 16 residues. The CDR3 sequence: CASSAASGRVTGELFF. The DNA of the CDR3 is TGTGCCAGCAGCGCCGCTAGCGGGAGGGTCACCGGGGAGCTGTTTTTT.

The CDR3 is CASSPVAGGPYYEQYF. The CDR3, as DNA: TGTGCCAGCAGCCCGGTGGCGGGGGGGCCTTACTACGAGCAGTACTTC. The chain has TRBV7-6 and TRBJ2-7, with 9 bases aligning to TRBD2. Germline V lookup: CDR1 SGHVS, CDR2 FNYEAQ. This CDR3 comprises 16 residues. V was clipped by 5 bases and J by 3 bases; unmatched bases: 11.

This clone was observed a few times. The chain recombines TRBV2 with TRBJ2-2; TRBD2 aligns across 8 bases. The CDR3 has 15 amino acids. CDR1 SNHLY and CDR2 FYNNEI come from the germline V gene. The V segment lost 6 bases and the J segment 6 bases; nucleotides outside the gene matches: 9. The CDR3, as DNA: TGTGCCAGCAGAAGGGACGCGGGAGGACCCGGGGAGCTGTTTTTT. Amino acid sequence: CASRRDAGGPGELFF.

This clone appeared a few times. This chain uses TRBV5-6 with TRBJ2-1, with TRBD2 matching over 7 bases. The ends lost 1 base at V and 9 bases at J; junction bases unmatched: 13. The V gene's germline CDR1 is SGHDT and CDR2 YYEEEE. There are 16 residues in the CDR3. The CDR3 reads CASSLFRAGEGSEQFF. The CDR3 nucleotides read TGTGCCAGCAGCTTGTTCCGCGCGGGGGAGGGGTCTGAGCAGTTCTTC.

Ten or more counts support this clone. The gene calls are TRBV5-1 and TRBJ2-7, with unresolved D. CDR1 is SGHRS, CDR2 YFSETQ, per germline. The CDR3 is 13 amino acids. Deletions cut 4 bases from V and 2 bases from J, with 10 bases between. For the CDR3, the DNA is TGCGCCAGCAGCCAGGAAACAGCCTACGAGCAGTACTTC. Its translation: CASSQETAYEQYF.

This clone was counted only a few times. The chain couples TRBV5-4 to TRBJ2-3; 8 nucleotides align to TRBD2. The CDR3 is 18 amino acids. The ends lost 0 bases at V and 1 base at J; junction bases unmatched: 10. The germline gives CDR1 SGHNT, CDR2 YYREEE (reference sequence). CDR3 DNA sequence: TGTGCCAGCAGCTTGGCCTTAAAGAGAGCGGGAGGCACAGATACGCAGTATTTT. This translates into CASSLALKRAGGTDTQYF.

The table lists this clone with a few counts. DNA for the CDR3: TGTGCCAGCATCCTACAGATGAACACTGAAGCTTTCTTT. It yields the protein CASILQMNTEAFF. The chain couples TRBV6-5 to TRBJ1-1; D is unresolved. In germline, CDR1 is MNHEY, CDR2 SVGAGI. This CDR3 spans 13 amino acids. V lost 7 bases, J lost 0 bases, and 9 bases lay in between.

This clone was picked up a small number of times. The chain joins TRBV4-3 to TRBJ2-7; no definite D call. The CDR3 is made up of 15 amino acids. The germline CDR1 and CDR2 sequences are LGHNA and YSLEER. Trimming took 0 bases from V and 2 from J, leaving 11 bases between them. CDR3 nucleotides: TGCGCCAGCAGCCAAGATGTGACTCGTACCTACGAGCAGTACTTC. Translation: CASSQDVTRTYEQYF.

V usage is TRBV6-6 and J usage is TRBJ2-7; 11 bases line up with TRBD1. The CDR3 loop spans 16 amino acids. Germline V gene lookup returns CDR1 MNHNY and CDR2 SVGAGI (reference sequence). V lost 0 bases, J lost 4 bases, and 5 bases stayed unmatched. The CDR3 DNA reads TGTGCCAGCAGTTACTCCTCCGGGACAGGGGGATACGAGCAGTACTTC. This sequence encodes CASSYSSGTGGYEQYF.

The rearrangement uses TRBV6-1 and TRBJ1-1; 9 nucleotides agree with TRBD1. Trimming removed 5 bases from V and 5 bases from J; junction bases left unmatched: 6. This CDR3 comprises 14 residues. The V gene's germline CDR1 is MNHNS and CDR2 SASEGT. DNA of the CDR3: TGTGCCAGCAGTTCCCGGGACAGGGCAACTGAAGCTTTCTTT. Translated: CASSSRDRATEAFF.

This clone has just a few counts. The chain recombines TRBV19 with TRBJ2-2; possibly TRBD1 for D (6 bases). V was shortened by 5 bases and J by 8 bases, with 18 bases between the two germline ends. The CDR3 is made up of 15 amino acids. The germline V gene has CDR1 LNHDA and CDR2 SQIVND (reference sequence). The CDR3 coding sequence is TGTGCCAGTAGTGAGACAGGTTCCGTGGCGGGGGAGCTGTTTTTT. It translates to CASSETGSVAGELFF.